This T cell receptor (beta chain) was captured in a study of T cell responses to AZD1222 COVID-19 vaccine. The data were produced by immunoSEQ multiplex PCR, yet TCRdb's version contains in-frame clones alone and is incomplete. Here the sample spans some 150,000 clones, about 93% being singletons. On this clone itself: Antigen specificity is unknown. One end of the junction does not line up with germline, which may come from a read error.

The length of the CDR3 is 13 residues. Germline CDR1 is SGHNT and CDR2 is YYREEE (reference sequence). Study results and caveats: Donor demographics were predominantly white British with a female majority; clonal diversity may be underestimated. Distributed over spike, vaccine-associated CD4 TCRs predominated at 160-218 and 743-854. Every sample of the repertoires postdated the peak T cell response.

The sequencing used peripheral blood, collected on day 0 of AZD1222 vaccination. The TCR was taken from an adult in good health. The rearrangement links TRBV5-4 to TRBJ2-7, with D perhaps given as TRBD1 or TRBD2 (6 bases each). The CDR3 DNA sequence: TGTGCCAGCAGCTTGGCGGGGGCGCCCCCTTCAAACTTC. Amino acids: CASSLAGAPPSNF. Drawing the rest from reference TRBV5-4 and TRBJ2-7, the complete variable domain is ETGVTQSPTHLIKTRGQQVTLRCSSQSGHNTVSWYQQALGQGPQFIFQYYREEENGRGNFPPRFSGLQFPNYSSELNVNALELDDSALYLCASSLAGAPPSNFGPGTRLTVT.